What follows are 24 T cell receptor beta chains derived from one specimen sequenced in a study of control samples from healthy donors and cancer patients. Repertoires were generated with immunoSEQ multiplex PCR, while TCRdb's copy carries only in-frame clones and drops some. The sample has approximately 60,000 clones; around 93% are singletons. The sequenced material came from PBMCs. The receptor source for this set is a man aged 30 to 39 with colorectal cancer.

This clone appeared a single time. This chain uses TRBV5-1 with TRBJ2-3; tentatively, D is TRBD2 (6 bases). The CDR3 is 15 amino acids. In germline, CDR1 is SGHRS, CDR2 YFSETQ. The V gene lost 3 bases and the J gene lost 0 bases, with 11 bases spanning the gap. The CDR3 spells CASSSMAGSTDTQYF. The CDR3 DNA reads TGCGCCAGCAGCTCCATGGCGGGGAGCACAGATACGCAGTATTTT.

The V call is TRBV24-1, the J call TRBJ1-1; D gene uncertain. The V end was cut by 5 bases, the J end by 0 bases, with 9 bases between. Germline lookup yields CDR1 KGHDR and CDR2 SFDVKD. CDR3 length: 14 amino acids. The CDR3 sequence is CATSASRMNTEAFF. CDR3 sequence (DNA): TGTGCCACCAGTGCGAGCAGGATGAACACTGAAGCTTTCTTT.

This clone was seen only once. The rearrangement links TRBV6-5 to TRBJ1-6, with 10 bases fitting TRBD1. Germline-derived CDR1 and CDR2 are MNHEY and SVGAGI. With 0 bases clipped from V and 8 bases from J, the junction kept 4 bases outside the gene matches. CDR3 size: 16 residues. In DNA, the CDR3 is TGTGCCAGCAGTTACTCACCTGGGACAGGGGATTCACCCCTCCACTTT. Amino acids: CASSYSPGTGDSPLHF.

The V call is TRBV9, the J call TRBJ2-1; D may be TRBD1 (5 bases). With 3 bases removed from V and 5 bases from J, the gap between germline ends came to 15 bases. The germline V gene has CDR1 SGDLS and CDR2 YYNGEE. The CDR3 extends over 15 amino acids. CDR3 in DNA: TGTGCCAGCAGCGGCCGCGACAGAACCGACAATGAGCAGTTCTTC. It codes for CASSGRDRTDNEQFF.

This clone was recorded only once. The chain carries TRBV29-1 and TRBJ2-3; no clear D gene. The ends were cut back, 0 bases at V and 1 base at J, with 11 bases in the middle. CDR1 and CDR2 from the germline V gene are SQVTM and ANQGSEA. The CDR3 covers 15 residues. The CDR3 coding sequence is TGCAGCGTTGAAGATGCTACGGAACGCACAGATACGCAGTATTTT. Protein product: CSVEDATERTDTQYF.

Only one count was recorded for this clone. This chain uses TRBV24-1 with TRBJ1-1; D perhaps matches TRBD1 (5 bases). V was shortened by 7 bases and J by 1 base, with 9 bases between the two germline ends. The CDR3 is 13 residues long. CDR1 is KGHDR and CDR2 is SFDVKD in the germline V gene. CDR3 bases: TGTGCCACCAGGGTAGGACAGAACACTGAAGCTTTCTTT. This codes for CATRVGQNTEAFF.

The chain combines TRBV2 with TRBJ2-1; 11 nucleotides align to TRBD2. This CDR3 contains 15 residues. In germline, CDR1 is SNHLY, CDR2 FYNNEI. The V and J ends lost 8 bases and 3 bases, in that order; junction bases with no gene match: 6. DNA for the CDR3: TGTGCCAGCCTCGGACTAGCGGGTGGCTACAATGAGCAGTTCTTC. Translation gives CASLGLAGGYNEQFF.

As DNA, the CDR3 is TGTGCCTGGAGTGTATATCCTCGGGGGAAGGCTTTCTTT. Its translation is CAWSVYPRGKAFF. The rearrangement joins TRBV30 to TRBJ1-1; tentative D call: TRBD1 (5 bases). This CDR3 has 13 amino acids. Per the germline V gene, CDR1 is GTSNPN and CDR2 is SVGIG (reference sequence). V was pared by 0 bases and J by 11 bases, with 16 bases between.

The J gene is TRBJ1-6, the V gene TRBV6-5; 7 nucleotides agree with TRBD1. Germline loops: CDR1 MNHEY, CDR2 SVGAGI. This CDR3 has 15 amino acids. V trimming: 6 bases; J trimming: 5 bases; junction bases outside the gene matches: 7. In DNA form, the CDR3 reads TGTGCCAGCAGCCCCAGACAGGGAAATAATTCACCCCTCCACTTT. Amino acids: CASSPRQGNNSPLHF.

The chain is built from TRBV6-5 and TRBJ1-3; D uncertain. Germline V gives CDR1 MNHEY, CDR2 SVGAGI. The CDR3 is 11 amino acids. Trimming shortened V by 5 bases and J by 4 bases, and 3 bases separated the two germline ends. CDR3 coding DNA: TGTGCCAGCAGTAAGGGAAACACCATATATTTT. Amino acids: CASSKGNTIYF.

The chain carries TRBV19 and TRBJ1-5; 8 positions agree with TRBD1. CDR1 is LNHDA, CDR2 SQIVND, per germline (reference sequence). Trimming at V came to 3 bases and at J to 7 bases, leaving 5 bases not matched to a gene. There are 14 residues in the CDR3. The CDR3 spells CASSISRGHQPQHF. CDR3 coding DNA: TGTGCCAGTAGTATTTCCAGGGGGCACCAGCCCCAGCATTTT.

The CDR3 nucleotides are TGTGCCACCAGTGATCCAAGCAGAGGGGGACAAGAGACCCAGTACTTC. Translating gives CATSDPSRGGQETQYF. This chain links TRBV24-1 with TRBJ2-5; the D gene is possibly TRBD1 (6 bases). This CDR3 has 16 amino acids. Germline V gene lookup returns CDR1 KGHDR and CDR2 SFDVKD. V lost 3 bases to trimming and J lost 2 bases, with 15 bases between them.

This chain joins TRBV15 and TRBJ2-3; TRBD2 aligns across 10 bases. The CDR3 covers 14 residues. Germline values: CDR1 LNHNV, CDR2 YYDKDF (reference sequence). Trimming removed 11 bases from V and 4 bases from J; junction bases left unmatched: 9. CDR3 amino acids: CAATLAGDSDTQYF. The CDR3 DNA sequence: TGTGCCGCTACCCTAGCGGGGGATTCAGATACGCAGTATTTT.

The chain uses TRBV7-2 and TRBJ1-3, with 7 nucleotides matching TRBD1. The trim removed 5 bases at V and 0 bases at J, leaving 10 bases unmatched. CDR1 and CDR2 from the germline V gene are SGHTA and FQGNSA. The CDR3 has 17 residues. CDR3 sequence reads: CASSVPGTANSGNTIYF. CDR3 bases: TGTGCCAGCAGCGTTCCCGGGACAGCGAACTCTGGAAACACCATATATTTT.

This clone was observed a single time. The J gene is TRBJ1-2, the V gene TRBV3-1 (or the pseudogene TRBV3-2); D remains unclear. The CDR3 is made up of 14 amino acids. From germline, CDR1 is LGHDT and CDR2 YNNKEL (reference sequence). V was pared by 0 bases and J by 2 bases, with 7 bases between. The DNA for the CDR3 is TGTGCCAGCAGCCAAGATGCAAGAAACTATGGCTACACCTTC. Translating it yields CASSQDARNYGYTF.

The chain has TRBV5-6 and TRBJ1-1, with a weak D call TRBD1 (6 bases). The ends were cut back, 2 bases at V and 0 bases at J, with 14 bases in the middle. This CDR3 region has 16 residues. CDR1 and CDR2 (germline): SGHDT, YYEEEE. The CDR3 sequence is CASSFGYGQLNTEAFF. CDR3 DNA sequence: TGTGCCAGCAGCTTTGGTTATGGACAGCTGAACACTGAAGCTTTCTTT.

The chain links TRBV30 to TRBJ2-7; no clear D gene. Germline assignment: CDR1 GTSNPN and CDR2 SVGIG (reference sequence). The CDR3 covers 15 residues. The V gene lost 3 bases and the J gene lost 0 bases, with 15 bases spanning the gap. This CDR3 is CAWSPGPSLSYEQYF. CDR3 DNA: TGTGCCTGGAGCCCCGGGCCTTCCCTCTCCTACGAGCAGTACTTC.

CDR3 sequence reads: CASSLNDALRGEAFF. The CDR3 DNA is TGTGCCAGCAGCCTAAATGATGCCCTCCGGGGGGAAGCTTTCTTT. J is TRBJ1-1 and V is TRBV7-8, with D perhaps TRBD1 (5 bases). Trimming took 5 bases from V and 8 from J, leaving 21 bases between them. There are 15 residues in the CDR3. Germline V lookup: CDR1 SGHVS, CDR2 FQNEAQ.

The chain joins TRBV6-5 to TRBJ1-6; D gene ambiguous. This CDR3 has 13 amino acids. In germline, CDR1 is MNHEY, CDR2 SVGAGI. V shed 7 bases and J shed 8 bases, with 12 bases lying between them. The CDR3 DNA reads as TGTGCCAGCAAATTACAGCCTGATTCACCCCTCCACTTT. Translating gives CASKLQPDSPLHF.

This CDR3 reads CASSIVGGGVREQFF. As DNA, the CDR3 is TGTGCCAGCAGCATAGTCGGCGGGGGGGTTCGTGAGCAGTTCTTC. The gene calls are TRBV7-2 and TRBJ2-1; 9 bases match TRBD2. With V trimmed by 5 bases and J by 9 bases, 11 bases remained unmatched. Germline-derived CDR1 and CDR2 are SGHTA and FQGNSA. The CDR3 is 15 amino acids.

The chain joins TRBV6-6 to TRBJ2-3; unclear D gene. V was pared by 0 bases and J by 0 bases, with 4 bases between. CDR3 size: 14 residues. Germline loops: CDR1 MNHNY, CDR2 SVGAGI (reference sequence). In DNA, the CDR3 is TGTGCCAGCAGTTACTCAGGCAGCACAGATACGCAGTATTTT. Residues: CASSYSGSTDTQYF.

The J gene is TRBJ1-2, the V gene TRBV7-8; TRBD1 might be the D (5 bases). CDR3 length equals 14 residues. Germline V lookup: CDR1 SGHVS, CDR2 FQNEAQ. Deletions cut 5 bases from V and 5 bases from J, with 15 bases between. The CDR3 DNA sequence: TGTGCCAGCAGCATCCAGACAGACGGTTATGGCTACACCTTC. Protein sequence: CASSIQTDGYGYTF.

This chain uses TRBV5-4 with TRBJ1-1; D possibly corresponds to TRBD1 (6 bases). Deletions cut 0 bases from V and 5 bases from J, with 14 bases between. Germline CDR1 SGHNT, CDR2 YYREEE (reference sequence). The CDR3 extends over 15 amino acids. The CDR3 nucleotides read TGTGCCAGCAGCTTGGGGTGGGGGCAGAGGACTGAAGCTTTCTTT. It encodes CASSLGWGQRTEAFF. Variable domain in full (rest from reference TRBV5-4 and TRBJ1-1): ETGVTQSPTHLIKTRGQQVTLRCSSQSGHNTVSWYQQALGQGPQFIFQYYREEENGRGNFPPRFSGLQFPNYSSELNVNALELDDSALYLCASSLGWGQRTEAFFGQGTRLTVV.

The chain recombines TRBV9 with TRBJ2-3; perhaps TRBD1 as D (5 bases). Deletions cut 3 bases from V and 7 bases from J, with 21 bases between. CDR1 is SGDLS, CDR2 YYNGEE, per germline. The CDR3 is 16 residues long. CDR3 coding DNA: TGTGCCAGCAGCGACGAGATTGACAGATTTCCTTATACGCAGTATTTT. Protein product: CASSDEIDRFPYTQYF.